The 19 T cell receptor beta chains in this list originate from one sample, sequenced in a study of blood T cell repertoires in COVID-19. The assay was immunoSEQ multiplex PCR, and TCRdb's table has in-frame clones only and misses some. Of over 130,000 clones listed, approximately 89% are singletons. Specimen: peripheral blood. The receptors shown here come from a human donor in a cohort sampled during active COVID-19.

This rearrangement joins TRBV2 to TRBJ2-1; 11 bases are shared with TRBD2. Germline V lookup: CDR1 SNHLY, CDR2 FYNNEI. V shed 1 base and J 8 bases; nucleotides not matched to a gene: 10. The CDR3 spans 17 residues. The CDR3 spells CASSEGASGGLLDEQFF. CDR3 in DNA: TGTGCCAGCAGTGAAGGGGCTAGCGGGGGGCTATTGGATGAGCAGTTCTTC.

The count of this clone is one. The rearrangement uses TRBV5-4 and TRBJ2-7, with D possibly being TRBD2 (5 bases). V was cut by 6 bases and J by 0 bases, with 10 bases left in between. The CDR3 totals 13 residues. In germline, CDR1 is SGHNT, CDR2 YYREEE (reference sequence). The CDR3 DNA reads TGTGCCAGCATCGGGGAGAGCTCCTACGAGCAGTACTTC. It specifies CASIGESSYEQYF.

J is TRBJ1-6 and V is TRBV9; 10 nucleotides match TRBD1. V gave up 0 bases and J gave up 6 bases; unmatched junction bases: 3. This CDR3 has 16 amino acids. Germline V lookup: CDR1 SGDLS, CDR2 YYNGEE. The CDR3 here is CASSVGTGGTNSPLHF. Written as DNA, the CDR3 is TGTGCCAGCAGCGTAGGGACAGGGGGGACTAATTCACCCCTCCACTTT.

The chain is built from TRBV10-3 and TRBJ1-1, with a weak D call TRBD1 (5 bases). CDR1 and CDR2 from the germline V gene are ENHRY and SYGVKD. The ends were cut back, 10 bases at V and 6 bases at J, with 12 bases in the middle. The CDR3 covers 11 residues. CDR3 protein: CATGGLAEAFF. CDR3 bases: TGTGCCACGGGGGGATTGGCTGAAGCTTTCTTT.

J is TRBJ1-4 and V is TRBV5-1; tentatively, D is TRBD1 (5 bases). Trimming took 0 bases from V and 7 from J, leaving 10 bases between them. The CDR3 consists of 14 residues. CDR1 and CDR2 from the germline V gene are SGHRS and YFSETQ. The CDR3 region is CASSLAGAGEKLFF. CDR3 coding DNA: TGCGCCAGCAGCTTGGCTGGGGCAGGTGAAAAACTGTTTTTT.

The chain carries TRBV4-2 and TRBJ1-2; 7 bases match TRBD1. The CDR3 is 13 amino acids. V lost 8 bases and J lost 8; bases outside the gene matches: 11. Germline loops: CDR1 LGHNA, CDR2 YNFKEQ. CDR3 loop: CASGEPTGRGYTF. The CDR3 nucleotides are TGTGCCAGCGGCGAACCGACAGGGAGGGGCTACACCTTC.

This rearrangement joins TRBV6-5 to TRBJ1-5, with 8 bases matching TRBD1. This CDR3 is built from 14 residues. Germline CDR1 is MNHEY and CDR2 is SVGAGI. Losses at the gene ends were 2 bases for V and 7 bases for J; bases not matched to a gene: 4. The CDR3 DNA is TGTGCCAGCAGTTACCAGGCAGGGGGCCAGCCCCAGCATTTT. Translation gives CASSYQAGGQPQHF.

The rearrangement links TRBV5-4 to TRBJ2-2, with D possibly TRBD1 on 6 matching bases. The CDR3 sequence is 14 residues long. The V end was cut by 7 bases, the J end by 2 bases, with 12 bases between. Germline CDR1 SGHNT, CDR2 YYREEE (reference sequence). The CDR3 region has the DNA TGTGCCAGCGCCGGGACACAAAACACCGGGGAGCTGTTTTTT. Encoded protein: CASAGTQNTGELFF.

J is TRBJ2-2 and V is TRBV19, with 7 nucleotides matching TRBD1. Germline CDR1 is LNHDA and CDR2 is SQIVND (reference sequence). CDR3 length equals 16 residues. With 7 bases clipped from V and 3 bases from J, the junction kept 11 bases outside the gene matches. CDR3 in amino acids: CASTPPGTEYTGELFF. In DNA, the CDR3 is TGTGCCAGTACCCCCCCAGGGACAGAGTACACCGGGGAGCTGTTTTTT. The full variable domain, its missing parts supplied by reference TRBV19 and TRBJ2-2, is DGGITQSPKYLFRKEGQNVTLSCEQNLNHDAMYWYRQDPGQGLRLIYYSQIVNDFQKGDIAEGYSVSREKKESFPLTVTSAQKNPTAFYLCASTPPGTEYTGELFFGEGSRLTVL.

V usage is TRBV7-2 and J usage is TRBJ2-5; TRBD1 aligns across 9 bases. This CDR3 is built from 16 residues. Trimming took 3 bases from V and 3 from J; bases not matched to a gene: 8. Per the germline V gene, CDR1 is SGHTA and CDR2 is FQGNSA. The CDR3 DNA follows: TGTGCCAGCAGCTTGGGACAGGGTTTGGGGAAAGAGACCCAGTACTTC. Amino acids: CASSLGQGLGKETQYF.

This chain uses TRBV10-3 with TRBJ1-4, with TRBD1 as a possible D gene (6 bases). The CDR3 extends over 13 amino acids. Germline V gene data show CDR1 as ENHRY and CDR2 as SYGVKD. V lost 3 bases to trimming and J lost 8 bases, with 10 bases between them. The CDR3 nucleotides read TGTGCCATCAGTGAATGGGGGCAGGAAAAACTGTTTTTT. As protein: CAISEWGQEKLFF.

The J gene is TRBJ1-4, the V gene TRBV5-5; D uncertain. The CDR3 extends over 14 amino acids. Between the trimmed V and J ends, which lost 0 bases and 7 bases, there was a span of 10 bases. From germline, CDR1 is SGHKS and CDR2 YYEKEE (reference sequence). The CDR3 protein is CASSLDTSGEKLFF. The CDR3 DNA follows: TGTGCCAGCAGCTTGGACACCTCTGGTGAAAAACTGTTTTTT.

The DNA of the CDR3 is TGTGCCATCAGTGAGTTAGCCACAGATACGCAGTATTTT. This translates into CAISELATDTQYF. The chain employs TRBV10-3 and TRBJ2-3; D remains ambiguous. CDR3 size: 13 residues. Germline V CDR1 and CDR2: ENHRY, SYGVKD. Trimming removed 1 base at V and 2 bases at J, with 4 bases between.

J is TRBJ1-3 and V is TRBV12-5, with a weak D call TRBD1 (5 bases). V was trimmed by 11 bases and J by 1 base, leaving 21 bases between them. CDR1 and CDR2 (germline): LGHNT, FRNRAP. The length of the CDR3 is 16 residues. The CDR3: CASGGKTVFSGNTIYF. The CDR3 DNA reads TGTGCTTCGGGGGGGAAGACAGTCTTTTCTGGAAACACCATATATTTT.

The V gene is TRBV9, the J gene TRBJ1-6; 8 bases line up with TRBD1. V lost 0 bases, J lost 0 bases, and 5 bases stayed unmatched. This CDR3 has 18 residues. Germline CDR1 SGDLS, CDR2 YYNGEE. For the CDR3, the DNA is TGTGCCAGCAGCGTAGACGGGACAGGCAGCTCCTATAATTCACCCCTCCACTTT. Translated, it gives CASSVDGTGSSYNSPLHF.

V usage is TRBV11-2 and J usage is TRBJ2-3; D is unclear. Trimming removed 2 bases from V and 0 bases from J, with 6 bases in between. Germline lookup yields CDR1 SGHAT and CDR2 FQNNGV. This CDR3 has 14 amino acids. The CDR3 DNA is TGTGCCAGCAGCTTATCTAGGAGCACAGATACGCAGTATTTT. Its translation is CASSLSRSTDTQYF. Full variable domain (outside the CDR3, taken from reference TRBV11-2 and TRBJ2-3): EAGVAQSPRYKIIEKRQSVAFWCNPISGHATLYWYQQILGQGPKLLIQFQNNGVVDDSQLPKDRFSAERLKGVDSTLKIQPAKLEDSAVYLCASSLSRSTDTQYFGPGTRLTVL.

The chain combines TRBV5-1 with TRBJ2-7; no firm D call. CDR1 is SGHRS and CDR2 is YFSETQ in the germline V gene. V lost 0 bases and J 3 bases, leaving 16 bases between the germline ends. The CDR3 runs 16 residues. The CDR3 loop reads CASSLDSPLTVYEQYF. The CDR3, as DNA: TGCGCCAGCAGCTTGGACAGCCCCCTAACGGTCTACGAGCAGTACTTC.

The rearrangement joins TRBV6-5 to TRBJ1-1; D is unclear. The germline V gene has CDR1 MNHEY and CDR2 SVGAGI. V lost 2 bases and J lost 5, with 18 bases in between. The CDR3 length is 16 residues. The DNA of the CDR3 is TGTGCCAGCAGTTACCTCTCGGCAGGTTTGGGTACTGAAGCTTTCTTT. This codes for CASSYLSAGLGTEAFF.

This clone has just one count. This chain links TRBV7-2 with TRBJ2-5, with D tentatively TRBD2 (6 bases). V was shortened by 5 bases and J by 5 bases, with 18 bases between the two germline ends. The germline gives CDR1 SGHTA, CDR2 FQGNSA. This CDR3 is 15 amino acids long. The CDR3 is CASSAGGEARETQYF. The CDR3 nucleotides are TGTGCCAGCAGCGCAGGAGGGGAGGCCAGGGAGACCCAGTACTTC.